This paragraph covers one T cell receptor (beta chain) sequence. Per the original methods: Quantification of nucleated cells was approximated via reference gene primer amplification. Measured with immunoSEQ multiplex PCR; TCRdb has only the in-frame clones, and not every one. D and trimming come from the DNA, and the V and J calls and clone size come from that table. The sample has 400,000 or so clones; approximately 87% are singletons. Cohort assignment relied on participant-reported clinical history. This record comes from a study of blood T cell repertoires in COVID-19. Looking at the study overall: Symptom resolution, clearance, or two negative PCRs marked the recovered donors of Cohort 3. PBMCs, B-cell-depleted T cells, or T cells provided the cDNA or gDNA that made up the material.

Germline values: CDR1 SGHNT, CDR2 YYREEE (reference sequence). The CDR3 has 16 residues. Trimming at V came to 5 bases and at J to 4 bases, leaving 7 bases not matched to a gene. Sequences were obtained from PBMCs or T cells enriched from blood (not recorded which). This chain links TRBV5-4 with TRBJ2-2; 11 nucleotides line up with TRBD1. The source is a man aged 35 to 55 in a cohort exposed to, infected with or recovered from COVID-19 (not recorded which). This chain's CDR3 is CASRVGTGGPTGELFF. CDR3 bases: TGTGCCAGCAGGGTTGGGACAGGGGGTCCCACCGGGGAGCTGTTTTTT.